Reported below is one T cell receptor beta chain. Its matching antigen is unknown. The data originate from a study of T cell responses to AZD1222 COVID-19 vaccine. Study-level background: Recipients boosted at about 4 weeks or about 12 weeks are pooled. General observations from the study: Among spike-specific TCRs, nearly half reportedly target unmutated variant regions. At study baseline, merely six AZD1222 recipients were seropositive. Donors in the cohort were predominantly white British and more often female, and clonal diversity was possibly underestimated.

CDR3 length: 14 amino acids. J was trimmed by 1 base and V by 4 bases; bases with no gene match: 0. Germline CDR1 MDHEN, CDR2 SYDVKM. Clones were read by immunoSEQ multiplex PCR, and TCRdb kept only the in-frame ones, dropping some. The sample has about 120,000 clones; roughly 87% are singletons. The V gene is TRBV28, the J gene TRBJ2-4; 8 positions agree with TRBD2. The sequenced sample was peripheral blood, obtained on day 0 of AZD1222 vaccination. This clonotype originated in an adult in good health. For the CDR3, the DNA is TGTGCCAGCAGTTCGGGGGGGGCCAAAAACATTCAGTACTTC. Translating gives CASSSGGAKNIQYF.